A selection of T cell receptor beta chains follows, all from one sample in a study of T-cell reconstitution after alpha-beta-depleted transplantation in children. TCRdb called the PCR reads again in MiXCR, with one record for every CDR3 protein. In the table there are 260,000 or so distinct CDR3 sequences, 12% of which are singletons. The sample in question was PBMCs from the stem cell graft donor, obtained from the stem cell graft. The receptors originated from a human donor who donated a stem cell graft to a child with acute lymphoblastic leukemia. Both conserved end residues are part of each CDR3. The D gene is left open where the match is weak. The size of a clone is reported for some rows only, either as once, few or many, or as a class for expanded clones.

D	V	size	J	CDR3	DNA
-	TRBV5-1	many	TRBJ1-3	CASSFSPGSGNTIYF	TGCGCCAGCAGCTTCTCTCCGGGTTCTGGAAACACCATATATTTT
TRBD1	TRBV7-9	many	TRBJ1-1	CASSLALTGGDF	TGTGCCAGCAGCTTAGCGCTGACAGGGGGTGACTTT
TRBD1	TRBV24-1	many	TRBJ2-2	CATSDQNGQGNTGELFF	TGTGCCACCAGTGATCAAAATGGACAGGGTAACACCGGGGAGCTGTTTTTT
-	TRBV12-3/TRBV12-4	many	TRBJ2-7	CASSTGLESYEQYF	TGTGCCAGCAGTACGGGACTGGAGTCCTACGAGCAGTACTTC
-	TRBV4-2	many	TRBJ1-3	CASSHEILPSSGNTIYF	TGTGCCAGCAGCCACGAAATCCTCCCTTCCTCTGGAAACACCATATATTTT
-	TRBV28	many	TRBJ1-1	CASSLAFGEAFF	TGTGCCAGCAGTTTGGCTTTTGGTGAAGCTTTCTTT
-	TRBV19	many	TRBJ2-1	CASAQPSSYNEQFF	TGTGCCAGTGCCCAGCCCAGCTCCTACAATGAGCAGTTCTTC
TRBD1	TRBV12-3/TRBV12-4	many	TRBJ1-5	CASSHTTGVGQPQHF	TGTGCCAGCAGCCATACTACAGGGGTAGGTCAGCCCCAGCATTTT
-	TRBV5-5	many	TRBJ1-1	CASSFWGGQRNTEAFF	TGTGCCAGCAGTTTTTGGGGGGGGCAGAGGAACACTGAAGCTTTCTTT
TRBD1	TRBV12-3/TRBV12-4	many	TRBJ1-1	CASKDRGPSLKEAFF	TGTGCCAGCAAGGACAGGGGCCCCTCACTGAAGGAAGCTTTCTTT
-	TRBV27	many	TRBJ1-2	CASSIAANYGYTF	TGTGCCAGCAGTATAGCTGCTAACTATGGCTACACCTTC
-	TRBV21-1	-	TRBJ2-5	CATEGEETQYF	TGTGCCACGGAGGGTGAGGAGACCCAGTACTTC
TRBD1	TRBV20-1	many	TRBJ1-2	CSARGQGASYGYTF	TGCAGTGCTAGAGGCCAGGGGGCTTCCTATGGCTACACCTTC
-	TRBV7-2	-	TRBJ1-4	CASSDLPSYNEKLFF	TGTGCCAGCAGCGACCTCCCATCGTATAATGAAAAACTGTTTTTT
-	TRBV27	many	TRBJ2-7	CASSFAASYEQYF	TGTGCCAGCAGTTTCGCAGCCTCCTACGAGCAGTACTTC
-	TRBV9	many	TRBJ2-7	CASSSGGPYEQYF	TGTGCCAGCAGCTCGGGGGGCCCCTACGAGCAGTACTTC
-	TRBV28	-	TRBJ1-4	CASTAWGDGAEKLFF	TGTGCCAGCACCGCATGGGGAGATGGCGCGGAAAAACTGTTTTTT
TRBD2	TRBV6-5	many	TRBJ2-3	CASSYSLAGATDTQYF	TGTGCCAGCAGTTACTCCCTAGCGGGGGCCACAGATACGCAGTATTTT
-	TRBV28	many	TRBJ2-2	CATGTNTGELFF	TGTGCCACCGGGACGAACACCGGGGAGCTGTTTTTT
-	TRBV5-1	many	TRBJ2-1	CASSFGQTTSFEQFF	TGCGCCAGCAGCTTCGGACAGACGACGTCTTTTGAGCAGTTCTTC
TRBD1	TRBV5-1	many	TRBJ2-3	CASSYRTGASSTDTQYF	TGCGCCAGCAGCTATAGAACAGGGGCCTCTAGCACAGATACGCAGTATTTT
-	TRBV29-1	many	TRBJ2-7	CSVEDSGQSSYEQYF	TGCAGCGTTGAAGATTCTGGACAGAGCTCCTACGAGCAGTACTTC
TRBD2	TRBV12-3/TRBV12-4	many	TRBJ2-2	CASRLTSGPDGELFF	TGTGCCAGCAGGCTGACTAGCGGCCCCGACGGGGAGCTGTTTTTT
-	TRBV12-3/TRBV12-4	-	TRBJ2-3	CASSLLRIYTDTQYF	TGTGCCAGCAGTTTATTACGTATCTACACAGATACGCAGTATTTT
TRBD2	TRBV7-3	-	TRBJ2-1	CASSSTSGRGRQQFF	TGTGCCAGCAGCTCGACTAGCGGGAGGGGGAGGCAGCAGTTCTTC
TRBD2	TRBV6-1	many	TRBJ2-2	CASTFSIERGVNTGELFF	TGTGCCAGCACCTTTTCTATTGAGCGGGGGGTGAACACCGGGGAGCTGTTTTTT
-	TRBV19	few	TRBJ2-6	CASKQAAGANGLTF	TGTGCCAGTAAGCAGGCCGCTGGGGCCAACGGCCTGACTTTC
TRBD1	TRBV2	many	TRBJ2-7	CASSGVIVGQGMFREFYEQYF	TGTGCCAGCAGTGGTGTAATTGTGGGACAGGGAATGTTCAGAGAGTTCTACGAGCAGTACTTC
-	TRBV6-4	many	TRBJ2-2	CASSEQDFGELFF	TGTGCCAGCAGTGAACAGGATTTCGGGGAGCTGTTTTTT
-	TRBV6-5	many	TRBJ1-1	CASSYSIRDTEAFF	TGTGCCAGCAGTTACTCGATCCGGGACACTGAAGCTTTCTTT
-	TRBV12-3/TRBV12-4	many	TRBJ1-6	CASSSTHSPLHF	TGTGCCAGCAGTTCAACCCATTCACCCCTCCACTTT
-	TRBV19	many	TRBJ2-2	CASSNLGVGELFF	TGTGCCAGTAGTAATCTGGGAGTCGGGGAGCTGTTTTTT
-	TRBV6-1	many	TRBJ1-1	CASIGRANTEAFF	TGTGCCAGCATCGGACGGGCGAACACTGAAGCTTTCTTT
TRBD1	TRBV4-3	-	TRBJ2-7	CASSQGTGVRYEQYF	TGCGCCAGCAGCCAAGGGACAGGGGTAAGGTACGAGCAGTACTTC
-	TRBV6-5	few	TRBJ1-1	CASSYSFQNPMNTEAFF	TGTGCCAGCAGTTACTCGTTCCAGAACCCCATGAACACTGAAGCTTTCTTT
-	TRBV11-3	many	TRBJ2-5	CASSLPQGQETQYF	TGTGCCAGCAGCTTGCCTCAGGGGCAAGAGACCCAGTACTTC
TRBD1	TRBV11-1	many	TRBJ1-1	CASSSSDREEAFF	TGTGCCAGCAGCTCAAGCGACAGGGAAGAAGCTTTCTTT
-	TRBV7-9	many	TRBJ1-2	CASSSYSDSFYGYTF	TGTGCCAGCAGCTCATACTCGGACAGTTTCTATGGCTACACCTTC
-	TRBV15	many	TRBJ2-3	CATSRDQWKKREGPRDTQYF	TGTGCCACCAGCAGAGATCAATGGAAAAAGCGAGAGGGCCCGAGAGATACGCAGTATTTT